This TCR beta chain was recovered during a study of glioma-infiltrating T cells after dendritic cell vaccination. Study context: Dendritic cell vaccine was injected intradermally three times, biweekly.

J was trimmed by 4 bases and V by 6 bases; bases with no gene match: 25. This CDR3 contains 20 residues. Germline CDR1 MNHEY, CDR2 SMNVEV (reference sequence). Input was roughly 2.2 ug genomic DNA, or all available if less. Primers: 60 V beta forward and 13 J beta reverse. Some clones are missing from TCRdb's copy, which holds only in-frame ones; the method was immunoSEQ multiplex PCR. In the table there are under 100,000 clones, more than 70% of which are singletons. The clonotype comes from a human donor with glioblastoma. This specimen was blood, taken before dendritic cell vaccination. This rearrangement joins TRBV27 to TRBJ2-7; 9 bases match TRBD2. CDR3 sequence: CASRKSGPGKTSGPRYEQYF. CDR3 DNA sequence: TGTGCCAGCAGAAAATCAGGTCCCGGAAAGACTAGCGGCCCACGATACGAGCAGTACTTC.